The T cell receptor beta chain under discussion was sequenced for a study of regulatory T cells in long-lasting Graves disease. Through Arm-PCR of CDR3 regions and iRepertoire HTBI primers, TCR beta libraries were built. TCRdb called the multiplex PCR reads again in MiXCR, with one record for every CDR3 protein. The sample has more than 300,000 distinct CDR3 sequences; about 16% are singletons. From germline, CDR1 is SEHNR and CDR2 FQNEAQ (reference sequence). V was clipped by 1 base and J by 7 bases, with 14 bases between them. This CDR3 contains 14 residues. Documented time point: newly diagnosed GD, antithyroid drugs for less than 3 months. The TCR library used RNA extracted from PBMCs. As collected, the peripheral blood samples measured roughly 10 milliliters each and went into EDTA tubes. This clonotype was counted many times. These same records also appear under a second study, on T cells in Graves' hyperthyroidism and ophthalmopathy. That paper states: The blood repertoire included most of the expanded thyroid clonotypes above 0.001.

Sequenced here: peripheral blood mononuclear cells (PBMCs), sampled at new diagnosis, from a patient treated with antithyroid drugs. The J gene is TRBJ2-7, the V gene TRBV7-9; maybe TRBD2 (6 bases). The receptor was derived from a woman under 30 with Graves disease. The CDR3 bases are TGTGCCAGCAGCTTAGTCCCGGGAGTGGGGGAGCAGTACTTC. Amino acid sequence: CASSLVPGVGEQYF.